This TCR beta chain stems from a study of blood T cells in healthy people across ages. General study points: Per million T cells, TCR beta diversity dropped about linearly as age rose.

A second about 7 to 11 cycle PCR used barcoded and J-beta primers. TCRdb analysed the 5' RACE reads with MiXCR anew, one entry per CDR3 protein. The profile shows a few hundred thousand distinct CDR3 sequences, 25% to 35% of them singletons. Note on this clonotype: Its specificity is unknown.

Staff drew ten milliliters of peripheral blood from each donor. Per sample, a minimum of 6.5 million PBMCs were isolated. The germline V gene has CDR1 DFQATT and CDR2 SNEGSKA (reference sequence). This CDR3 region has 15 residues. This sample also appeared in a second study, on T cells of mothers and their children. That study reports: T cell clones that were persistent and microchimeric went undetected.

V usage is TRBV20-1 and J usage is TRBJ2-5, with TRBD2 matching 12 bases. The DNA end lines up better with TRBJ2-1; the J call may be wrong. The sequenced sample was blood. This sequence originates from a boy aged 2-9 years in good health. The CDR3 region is CSSLGGGLAGFEQFF. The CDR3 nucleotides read TGCAGCTCCCTAGGGGGAGGACTAGCGGGATTCGAGCAGTTCTTC.